This T cell receptor beta chain was obtained from a study of blood T cells in healthy people across ages. A second PCR of about 6 to 12 cycles used a sample-barcoded 5' primer and a J-beta primer mix. TCRdb re-derived calls from the 5' RACE reads in MiXCR, one entry per CDR3 protein. The repertoire includes approximately 830,000 distinct CDR3 sequences, around two thirds of them detected once, and 28% sits in the top ten. The sequenced sample was blood. The clonotype comes from a man younger than 45 in good health.

CDR3 amino acids: CASTPRSGGYYEQYF. CDR3 coding DNA: TGTGCCAGCACCCCCAGAAGCGGGGGTTATTACGAGCAGTACTTC. This sequence joins TRBV7-2 and TRBJ2-7; 8 nucleotides match TRBD2. The CDR3 consists of 15 residues. Germline V gene sequence: CDR1 SGHTA, CDR2 FQGNSA. After removal of 7 bases from V and 4 bases from J, the junction contained 12 bases not matched to a gene.